The clone carrying this T cell receptor (beta chain) was found many times. The data derive from a study of T cell repertoires in cytomegalovirus infection. Whole-study context: Indications of both CMV infection and matching HLA type were provided by public TCR beta signatures.

TCRdb reprocessed the reads via MiXCR and lists one record per CDR3 protein. The sample lists about 740,000 distinct CDR3 sequences, 35% seen once, with around 3% in the top ten. Sequencing used PBMCs. This sequence originates from a human donor in good health (CMV status not recorded). Some clones in this sample may be carry-over from other donors' samples.

The CDR3 here is CASSFMTGDTEAFF. The CDR3 nucleotides read TGTGCCAGCAGCTTTATGACCGGGGACACTGAAGCTTTCTTT. The V call is TRBV7-2, the J call TRBJ1-1, with D unresolved. Germline assignment: CDR1 SGHTA and CDR2 FQGNSA. The CDR3 sequence is 14 residues long. V was pared by 3 bases and J by 3 bases, with 11 bases between.